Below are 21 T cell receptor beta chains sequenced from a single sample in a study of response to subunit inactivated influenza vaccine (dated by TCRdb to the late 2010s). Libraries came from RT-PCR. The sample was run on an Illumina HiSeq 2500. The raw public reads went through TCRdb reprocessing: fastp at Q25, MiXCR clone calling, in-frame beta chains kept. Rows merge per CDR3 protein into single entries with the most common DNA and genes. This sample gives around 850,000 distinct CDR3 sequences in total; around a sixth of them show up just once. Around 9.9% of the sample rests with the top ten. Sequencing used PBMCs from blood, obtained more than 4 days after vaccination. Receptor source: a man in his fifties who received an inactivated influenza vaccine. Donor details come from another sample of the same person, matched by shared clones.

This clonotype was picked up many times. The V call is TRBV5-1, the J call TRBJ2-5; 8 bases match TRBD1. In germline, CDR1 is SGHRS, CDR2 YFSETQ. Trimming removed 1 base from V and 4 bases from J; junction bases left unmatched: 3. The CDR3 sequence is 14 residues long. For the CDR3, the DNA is TGCGCCAGCAGCTTGATCGGACAGGGAGAGACCCAGTACTTC. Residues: CASSLIGQGETQYF.

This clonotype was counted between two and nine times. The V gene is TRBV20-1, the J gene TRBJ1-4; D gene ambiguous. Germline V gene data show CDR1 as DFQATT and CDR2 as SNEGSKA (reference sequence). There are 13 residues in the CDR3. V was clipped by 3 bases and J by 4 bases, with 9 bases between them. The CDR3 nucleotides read TGCAGTGCTAGCGCCGTCAATAATGAAAAACTGTTTTTT. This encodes CSASAVNNEKLFF.

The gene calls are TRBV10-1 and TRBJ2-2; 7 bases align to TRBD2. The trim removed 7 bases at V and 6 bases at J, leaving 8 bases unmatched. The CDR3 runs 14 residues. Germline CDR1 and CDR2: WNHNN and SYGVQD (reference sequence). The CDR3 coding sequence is TGCGCCAGCAAGGACGGGGGGTCGTCCGGGGAGCTGTTTTTT. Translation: CASKDGGSSGELFF.

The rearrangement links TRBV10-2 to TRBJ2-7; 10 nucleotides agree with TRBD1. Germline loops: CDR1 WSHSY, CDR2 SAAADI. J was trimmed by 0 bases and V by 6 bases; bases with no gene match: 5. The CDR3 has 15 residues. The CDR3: CASRGRDRGSYEQYF. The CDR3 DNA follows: TGCGCCAGCAGGGGTAGGGACAGGGGCTCCTACGAGCAGTACTTC.

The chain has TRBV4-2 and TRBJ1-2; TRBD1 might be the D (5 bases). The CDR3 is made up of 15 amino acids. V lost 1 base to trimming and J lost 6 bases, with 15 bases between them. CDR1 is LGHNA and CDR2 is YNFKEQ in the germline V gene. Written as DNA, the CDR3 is TGTGCCAGCAGCCAAGCAACCGGGGGAGGGAATGGCTACACCTTC. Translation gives CASSQATGGGNGYTF.

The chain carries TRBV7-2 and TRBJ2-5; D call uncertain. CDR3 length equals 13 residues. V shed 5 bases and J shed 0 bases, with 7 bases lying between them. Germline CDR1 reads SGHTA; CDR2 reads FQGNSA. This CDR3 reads CASSPDNQETQYF. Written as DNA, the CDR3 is TGTGCCAGCAGCCCCGACAACCAAGAGACCCAGTACTTC.

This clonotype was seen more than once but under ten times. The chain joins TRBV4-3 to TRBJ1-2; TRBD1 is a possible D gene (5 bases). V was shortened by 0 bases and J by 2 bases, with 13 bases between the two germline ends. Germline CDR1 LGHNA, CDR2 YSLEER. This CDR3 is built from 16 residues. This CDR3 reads CASSQDLRGTNYGYTF. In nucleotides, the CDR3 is TGCGCCAGCAGCCAAGATCTACGGGGCACCAACTATGGCTACACCTTC.

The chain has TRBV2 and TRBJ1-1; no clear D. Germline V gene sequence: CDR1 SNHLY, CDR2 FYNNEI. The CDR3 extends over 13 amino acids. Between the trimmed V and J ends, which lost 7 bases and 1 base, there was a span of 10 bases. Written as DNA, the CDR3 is TGTGCCAGCAACCCACGGGCGAACACTGAAGCTTTCTTT. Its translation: CASNPRANTEAFF.

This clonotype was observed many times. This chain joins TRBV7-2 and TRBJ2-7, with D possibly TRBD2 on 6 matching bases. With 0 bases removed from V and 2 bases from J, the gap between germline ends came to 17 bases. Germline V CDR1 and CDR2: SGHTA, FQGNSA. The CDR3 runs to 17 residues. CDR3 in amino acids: CASSLAQYGLLTYEQYF. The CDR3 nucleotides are TGTGCCAGCAGCTTAGCGCAGTATGGACTATTGACCTACGAGCAGTACTTC.

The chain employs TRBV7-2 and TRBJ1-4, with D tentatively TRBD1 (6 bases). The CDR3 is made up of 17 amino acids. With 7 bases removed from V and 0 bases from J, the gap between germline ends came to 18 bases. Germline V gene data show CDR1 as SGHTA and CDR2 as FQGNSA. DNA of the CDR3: TGTGCCAGCACCCTAATTGGCAGGGGTGCAACTAATGAAAAACTGTTTTTT. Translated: CASTLIGRGATNEKLFF.

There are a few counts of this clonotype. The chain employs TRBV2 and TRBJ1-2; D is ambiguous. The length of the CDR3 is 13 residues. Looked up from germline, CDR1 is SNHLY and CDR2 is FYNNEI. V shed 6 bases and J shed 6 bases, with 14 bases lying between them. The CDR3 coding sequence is TGTGCCAGCAGCCAGACCAGGATCCATGGCTACACCTTC. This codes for CASSQTRIHGYTF. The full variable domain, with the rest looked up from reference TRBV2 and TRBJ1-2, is EPEVTQTPSHQVTQMGQEVILRCVPISNHLYFYWYRQILGQKVEFLVSFYNNEISEKSEIFDDQFSVERPDGSNFTLKIRSTKLEDSAMYFCASSQTRIHGYTFGSGTRLTVV.

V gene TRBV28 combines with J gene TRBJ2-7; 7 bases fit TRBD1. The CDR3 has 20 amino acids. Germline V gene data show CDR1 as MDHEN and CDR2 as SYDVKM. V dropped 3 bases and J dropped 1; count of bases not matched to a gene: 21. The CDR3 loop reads CASSFTRDRHNPMGSYEQYF. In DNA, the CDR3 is TGTGCCAGCAGTTTCACCCGGGACAGACATAATCCAATGGGTTCCTACGAGCAGTACTTC.

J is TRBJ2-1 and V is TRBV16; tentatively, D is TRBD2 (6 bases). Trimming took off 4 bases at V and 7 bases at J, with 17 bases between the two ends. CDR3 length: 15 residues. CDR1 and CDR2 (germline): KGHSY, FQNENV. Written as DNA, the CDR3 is TGTGCCAGCAGCCTCACTAGCCGGAGTTTTAATGAGCAGTTCTTC. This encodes CASSLTSRSFNEQFF.

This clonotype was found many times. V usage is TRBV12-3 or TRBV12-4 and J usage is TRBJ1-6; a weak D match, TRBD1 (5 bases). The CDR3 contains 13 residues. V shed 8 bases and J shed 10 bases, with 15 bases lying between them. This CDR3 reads CASSNTGTSPLHF. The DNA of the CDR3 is TGTGCCAGCTCTAACACCGGGACGTCACCCCTCCACTTT.

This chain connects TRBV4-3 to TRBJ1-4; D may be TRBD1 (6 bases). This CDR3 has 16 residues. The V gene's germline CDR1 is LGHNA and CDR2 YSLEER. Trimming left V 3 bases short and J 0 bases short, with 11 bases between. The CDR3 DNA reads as TGCGCCAGCAGCCAGGCCGGGACAACAACTAATGAAAAACTGTTTTTT. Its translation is CASSQAGTTTNEKLFF.

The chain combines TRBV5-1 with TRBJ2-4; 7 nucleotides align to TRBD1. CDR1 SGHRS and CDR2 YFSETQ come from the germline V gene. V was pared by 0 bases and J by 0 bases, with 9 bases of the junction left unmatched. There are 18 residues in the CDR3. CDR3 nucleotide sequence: TGCGCCAGCAGCTTGGTGGGCAGGGGGTTCGTAGCCAAAAACATTCAGTACTTC. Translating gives CASSLVGRGFVAKNIQYF.

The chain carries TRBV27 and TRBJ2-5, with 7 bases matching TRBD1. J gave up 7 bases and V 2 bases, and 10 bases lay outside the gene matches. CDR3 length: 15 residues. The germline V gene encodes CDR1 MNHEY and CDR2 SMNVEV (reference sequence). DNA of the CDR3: TGTGCCAGCAGTTTACGCTATGAGGGGGCCGTGACCCAGTACTTC. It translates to CASSLRYEGAVTQYF.

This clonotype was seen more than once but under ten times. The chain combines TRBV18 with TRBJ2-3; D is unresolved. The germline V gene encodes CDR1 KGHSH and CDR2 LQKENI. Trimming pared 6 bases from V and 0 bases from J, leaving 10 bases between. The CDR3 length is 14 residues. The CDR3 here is CASSKRHSTDTQYF. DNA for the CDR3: TGTGCCAGCTCTAAAAGACATAGCACAGATACGCAGTATTTT.

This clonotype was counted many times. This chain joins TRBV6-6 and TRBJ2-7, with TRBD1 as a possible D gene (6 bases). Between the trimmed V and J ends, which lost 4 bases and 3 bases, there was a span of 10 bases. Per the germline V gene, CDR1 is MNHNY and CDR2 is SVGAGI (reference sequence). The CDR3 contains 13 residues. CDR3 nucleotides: TGTGCCAGCAGTTTACAAGGGGGCTACGAGCAGTACTTC. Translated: CASSLQGGYEQYF.

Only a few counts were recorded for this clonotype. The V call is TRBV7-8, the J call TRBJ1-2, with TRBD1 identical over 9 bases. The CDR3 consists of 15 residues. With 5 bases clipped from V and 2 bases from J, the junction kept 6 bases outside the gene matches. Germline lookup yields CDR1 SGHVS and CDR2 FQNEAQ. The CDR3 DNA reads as TGTGCCAGCAGCGCACAGGGGGCGGCCAACTATGGCTACACCTTC. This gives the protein CASSAQGAANYGYTF.

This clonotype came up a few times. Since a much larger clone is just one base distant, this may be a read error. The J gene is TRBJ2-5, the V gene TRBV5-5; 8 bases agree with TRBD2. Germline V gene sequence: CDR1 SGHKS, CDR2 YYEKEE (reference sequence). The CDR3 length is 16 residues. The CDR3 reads CASSFSSGSYQETQCF. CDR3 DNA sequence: TGTGCCAGCAGCTTCTCCAGCGGGAGTTACCAAGAGACCCAGTGCTTC.